These T cell receptor beta chains were read from a single sample in a study of cytomegalovirus exposure and HLA in healthy donors. Only in-frame clones appear in the TCRdb table, and some are missing; sequencing was by immunoSEQ multiplex PCR. This table holds 100,000 to 150,000 clones, over 60% found once. The source material was PBMCs. The receptors come from a woman between 35 and 50 years old in good health and CMV-seropositive. CDR3s leave out the opening cysteine and the closing phenylalanine or tryptophan.

j_call	cdr3_length	v_call	cdr3_aa
TRBJ1-2	13	TRBV5-1	ASSLELSSGYGYT
TRBJ1-1	10	TRBV29-1	SVNQGGTEAF
TRBJ2-7	13	TRBV7-9	ASSLASGRAREQY
TRBJ1-2	11	TRBV5-6	ASSSTVHYGYP
TRBJ2-3	12	TRBV9	ASSVETSTDTQY
TRBJ2-1	14	TRBV27	ASSFPTLTGGNEQF
TRBJ2-1	14	TRBV2	ASSSGADRPYNEQF
TRBJ2-1	12	TRBV7-3	ASSFSGSYNEQF
TRBJ2-7	13	TRBV6-5	ASSSNGLAAVEQY
TRBJ1-4	13	TRBV7-6	ASSRTDSFNEKLF
TRBJ2-7	10	TRBV29-1	SVDQGRNEQY